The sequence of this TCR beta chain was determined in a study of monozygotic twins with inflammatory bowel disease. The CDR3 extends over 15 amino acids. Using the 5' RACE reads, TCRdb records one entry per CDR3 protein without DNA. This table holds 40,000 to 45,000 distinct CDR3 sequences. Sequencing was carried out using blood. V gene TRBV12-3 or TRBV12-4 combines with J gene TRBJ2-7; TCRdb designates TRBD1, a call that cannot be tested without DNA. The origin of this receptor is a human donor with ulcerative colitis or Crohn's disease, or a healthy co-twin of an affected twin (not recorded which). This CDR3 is CASSPAGLGSKEQYF.